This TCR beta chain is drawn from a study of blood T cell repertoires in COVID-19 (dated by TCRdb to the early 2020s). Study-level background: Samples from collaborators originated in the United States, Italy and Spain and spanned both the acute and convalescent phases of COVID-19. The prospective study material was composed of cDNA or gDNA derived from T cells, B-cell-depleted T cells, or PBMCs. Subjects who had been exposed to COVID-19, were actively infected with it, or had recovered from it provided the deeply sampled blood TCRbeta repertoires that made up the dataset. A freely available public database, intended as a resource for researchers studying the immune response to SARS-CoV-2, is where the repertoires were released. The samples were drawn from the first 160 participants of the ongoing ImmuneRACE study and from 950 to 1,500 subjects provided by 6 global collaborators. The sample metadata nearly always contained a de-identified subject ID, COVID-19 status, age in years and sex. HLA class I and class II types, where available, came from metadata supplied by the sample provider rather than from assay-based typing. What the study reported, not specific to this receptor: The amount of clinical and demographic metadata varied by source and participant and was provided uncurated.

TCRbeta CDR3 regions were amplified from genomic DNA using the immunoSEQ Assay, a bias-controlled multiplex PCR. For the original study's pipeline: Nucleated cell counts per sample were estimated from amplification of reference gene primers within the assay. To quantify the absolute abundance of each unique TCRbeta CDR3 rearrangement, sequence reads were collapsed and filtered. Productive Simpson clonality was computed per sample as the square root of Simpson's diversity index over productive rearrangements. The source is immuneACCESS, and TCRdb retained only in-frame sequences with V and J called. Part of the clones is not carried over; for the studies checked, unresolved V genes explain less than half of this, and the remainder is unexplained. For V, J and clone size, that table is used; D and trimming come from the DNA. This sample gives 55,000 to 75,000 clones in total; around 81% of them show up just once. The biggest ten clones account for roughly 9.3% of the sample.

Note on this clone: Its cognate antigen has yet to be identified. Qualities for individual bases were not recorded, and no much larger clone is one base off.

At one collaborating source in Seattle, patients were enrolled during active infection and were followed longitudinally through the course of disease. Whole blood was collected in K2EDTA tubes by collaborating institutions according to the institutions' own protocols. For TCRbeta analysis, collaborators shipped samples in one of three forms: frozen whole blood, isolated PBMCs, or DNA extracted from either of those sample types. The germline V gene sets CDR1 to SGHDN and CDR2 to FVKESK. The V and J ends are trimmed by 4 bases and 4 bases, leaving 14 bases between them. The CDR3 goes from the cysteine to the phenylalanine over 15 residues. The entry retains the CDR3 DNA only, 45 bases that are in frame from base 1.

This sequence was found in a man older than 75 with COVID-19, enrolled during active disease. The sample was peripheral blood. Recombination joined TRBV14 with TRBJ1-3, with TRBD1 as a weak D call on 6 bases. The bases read TGTGCCAGCAGCCTACTCCGGGACACAGGAAACACCATATATTTT. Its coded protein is CASSLLRDTGNTIYF.